The 22 T cell receptor beta chains in this list originate from one sample, sequenced in a study of CD8 T cells in Susac syndrome. RNA amounts of roughly 0.45 to 1 ug underwent reverse transcription with random hexamers. TCRdb re-called the immunoSEQ multiplex PCR reads through MiXCR, storing one row per CDR3 protein. The repertoire holds approximately 74,000 distinct CDR3 sequences, nearly 95% seen once, with around 0.94% in the top ten. The sample comprised CD8+ T cells from PBMCs. All receptors derive from a human donor with Susac syndrome.

This clonotype is a singleton in its sample. V gene TRBV24-1 combines with J gene TRBJ2-5, with 10 nucleotides matching TRBD1. The CDR3 is made up of 14 amino acids. The germline V gene has CDR1 KGHDR and CDR2 SFDVKD. V was pared by 6 bases and J by 5 bases, with 5 bases of the junction left unmatched. The CDR3, as DNA: TGTGCCACCAGTCCGACAGGGGGCTTGGAGACCCAGTACTTC. Encoded protein: CATSPTGGLETQYF.

The V call is TRBV7-3, the J call TRBJ2-3; D might be TRBD1 or TRBD2, each matching 5 bases. The germline CDR1 and CDR2 sequences are SGHTA and FQGTGA. CDR3 length: 15 amino acids. Deletions cut 1 base from V and 2 bases from J, with 10 bases between. DNA for the CDR3: TGTGCCAGCAGCTTAAACGGGGCCGTCACAGATACGCAGTATTTT. As protein: CASSLNGAVTDTQYF.

The V gene is TRBV7-2, the J gene TRBJ2-7, with 10 positions matching TRBD1. The CDR3 contains 14 residues. V gave up 1 base and J gave up 7 bases; unmatched junction bases: 4. Looked up from germline, CDR1 is SGHTA and CDR2 is FQGNSA. The CDR3 protein is CASSLGQGAGEQYF. The CDR3 coding sequence is TGTGCCAGCAGCTTAGGACAGGGGGCAGGGGAGCAGTACTTC.

This chain links TRBV27 with TRBJ2-1; 10 nucleotides match TRBD1. V gave up 9 bases and J gave up 4 bases; unmatched junction bases: 3. CDR1 and CDR2 from the germline V gene are MNHEY and SMNVEV (reference sequence). The CDR3 has 13 residues. CDR3 protein: CASGTGDYNEQFF. CDR3 bases: TGTGCCAGTGGGACAGGGGATTACAATGAGCAGTTCTTC.

V gene TRBV7-9 combines with J gene TRBJ1-1; D might be TRBD1 (5 bases). The germline V gene has CDR1 SEHNR and CDR2 FQNEAQ (reference sequence). V gave up 6 bases and J gave up 4 bases, with 15 bases separating them. CDR3 length: 14 amino acids. The CDR3 is CASRLGTETTEAFF. In DNA, the CDR3 is TGTGCCAGCAGACTTGGGACTGAGACCACTGAAGCTTTCTTT.

The J gene is TRBJ2-4, the V gene TRBV24-1, with TRBD1 identical over 9 bases. V trimming: 0 bases; J trimming: 1 base; junction bases outside the gene matches: 6. CDR3 length: 18 residues. Germline assignment: CDR1 KGHDR and CDR2 SFDVKD. The CDR3 spells CATSDLSDRGVAKNIQYF. The CDR3 DNA is TGTGCCACCAGTGATTTGTCCGACAGGGGGGTCGCCAAAAACATTCAGTACTTC.

The gene calls are TRBV5-6 and TRBJ2-7, with 7 bases matching TRBD1. Per germline, CDR1 SGHDT and CDR2 YYEEEE. This CDR3 spans 16 amino acids. After removal of 1 base from V and 2 bases from J, the junction contained 9 bases not matched to a gene. The CDR3 DNA sequence: TGTGCCAGCAGCTTGAAATTCGACAGGGCACCCTACGAGCAGTACTTC. As protein: CASSLKFDRAPYEQYF.

The chain carries TRBV11-1 and TRBJ2-5; D may correspond to TRBD1 or TRBD2 (6 bases each). Between the trimmed V and J ends, which lost 1 base and 5 bases, there was a span of 11 bases. Germline CDR1 reads SGHAT; CDR2 reads FQDESV (reference sequence). This CDR3 is 14 amino acids long. CDR3 coding DNA: TGTGCCAGCAGCTTAGTGGGGGGCCTGGAGACCCAGTACTTC. It codes for CASSLVGGLETQYF.

This chain uses TRBV3-1 with TRBJ2-5, with 7 bases lining up with TRBD1. The germline V gene encodes CDR1 LGHDT and CDR2 YNNKEL (reference sequence). After removal of 8 bases from V and 5 bases from J, the junction contained 14 bases not matched to a gene. CDR3 size: 15 residues. CDR3 region: CASLSPGRGLETQYF. CDR3 DNA sequence: TGTGCCAGCCTCTCTCCGGGCAGGGGGTTGGAGACCCAGTACTTC.

The genes are TRBV4-3 and TRBJ2-3; 11 bases map to TRBD2. The CDR3 runs 17 residues. CDR1 is LGHNA and CDR2 is YSLEER in the germline V gene. Trimming at V came to 3 bases and at J to 6 bases, leaving 11 bases not matched to a gene. CDR3 coding DNA: TGCGCCAGCAGCCATGACCCAGCCGGGACTAGCGGCGATACGCAGTATTTT. Amino acid sequence: CASSHDPAGTSGDTQYF.

The chain employs TRBV4-3 and TRBJ2-5; D is unclear. CDR1 is LGHNA, CDR2 YSLEER, per germline. Trimming removed 0 bases at V and 7 bases at J, with 15 bases between. The CDR3 consists of 15 residues. Here the CDR3 reads CASSQDQDFKGTQYF. In DNA, the CDR3 is TGCGCCAGCAGCCAAGATCAAGATTTCAAGGGGACCCAGTACTTC.

V and J are TRBV3-1 and TRBJ2-7; 8 bases align to TRBD1. Germline CDR1 reads LGHDT; CDR2 reads YNNKEL (reference sequence). CDR3 length: 17 residues. The V segment lost 1 base and the J segment 5 bases; nucleotides outside the gene matches: 13. In nucleotides, the CDR3 is TGTGCCAGCAGCCAAGTCCCTTACAGGGGGAAAGGGGACGAGCAGTACTTC. This codes for CASSQVPYRGKGDEQYF.

This chain joins TRBV19 and TRBJ1-1, with D possibly being TRBD1 (5 bases). Trimming shortened V by 3 bases and J by 4 bases, and 15 bases separated the two germline ends. This CDR3 region has 15 residues. Germline CDR1 reads LNHDA; CDR2 reads SQIVND (reference sequence). The CDR3 here is CASSMHLGVSTEAFF. Written as DNA, the CDR3 is TGTGCCAGTAGTATGCATCTGGGGGTAAGCACTGAAGCTTTCTTT.

The chain combines TRBV7-9 with TRBJ1-3, with TRBD1 identical over 8 bases. There are 15 residues in the CDR3. CDR1 and CDR2 from the germline V gene are SEHNR and FQNEAQ (reference sequence). After removal of 5 bases from V and 4 bases from J, the junction contained 7 bases not matched to a gene. CDR3 sequence (DNA): TGTGCCAGCAGCCCAAAGACAGGGGACGGAAACACCATATATTTT. The encoded protein is CASSPKTGDGNTIYF.

The chain recombines TRBV29-1 with TRBJ2-7, with D possibly TRBD2 on 5 matching bases. V dropped 7 bases and J dropped 0 bases, with 16 bases sitting between them. This CDR3 region has 14 residues. The germline CDR1 and CDR2 sequences are SQVTM and ANQGSEA. CDR3 coding DNA: TGCAGCGCCGGACTCTCCTCCAGCTCCTACGAGCAGTACTTC. As protein: CSAGLSSSSYEQYF.

V and J are TRBV4-3 and TRBJ2-7; the D gene is possibly TRBD1 (6 bases). Germline V lookup: CDR1 LGHNA, CDR2 YSLEER. V gave up 2 bases and J gave up 2 bases, with 19 bases separating them. This CDR3 is 17 amino acids long. Here the CDR3 reads CASSQPIGGNSAYEQYF. CDR3 DNA sequence: TGCGCCAGCAGCCAACCCATTGGGGGCAACAGCGCCTACGAGCAGTACTTC.

This chain uses TRBV5-1 with TRBJ2-7; 16 nucleotides align to TRBD2. The CDR3 sequence is 17 residues long. CDR1 SGHRS and CDR2 YFSETQ come from the germline V gene. J lost 0 bases, V lost 4 bases, and 4 bases had no gene match. The CDR3, as DNA: TGCGCCAGCAGCCAGGGACTAGCGGGAGGGTTCTCCTACGAGCAGTACTTC. Encoded protein: CASSQGLAGGFSYEQYF.

The V and J genes are TRBV20-1 and TRBJ2-5; 8 bases agree with TRBD1. V shed 1 base, J shed 5 bases, and the junction held 6 bases outside the gene matches. CDR3 length: 14 amino acids. The germline CDR1 and CDR2 sequences are DFQATT and SNEGSKA (reference sequence). The CDR3, as DNA: TGCAGTGCTAGAGTCGTACAGGGGGTCGAGACCCAGTACTTC. The encoded protein is CSARVVQGVETQYF.

This chain joins TRBV27 and TRBJ2-4, with D possibly matching TRBD1 (5 bases). This CDR3 spans 15 amino acids. Trimming left V 6 bases short and J 6 bases short, with 18 bases between. The germline CDR1 and CDR2 sequences are MNHEY and SMNVEV (reference sequence). The CDR3 reads CASSLGRDPSNIQYF. CDR3 DNA: TGTGCCAGCAGCCTGGGCAGGGATCCGTCAAACATTCAGTACTTC.

The V and J genes are TRBV6-5 and TRBJ2-2; D gene uncertain. The CDR3 length is 13 residues. Looked up from germline, CDR1 is MNHEY and CDR2 is SVGAGI. Trimming removed 0 bases from V and 8 bases from J, with 7 bases in between. The DNA for the CDR3 is TGTGCCAGCAGTTACTCACAACAAGGGGAGCTGTTTTTT. Its protein is CASSYSQQGELFF.

In DNA form, the CDR3 reads TGTGCCAGCACCCTCTCGGTGGACAGAACTGAAGCTTTCTTT. This sequence encodes CASTLSVDRTEAFF. The rearrangement uses TRBV12-3 or TRBV12-4 and TRBJ1-1; tentative D call: TRBD1 (6 bases). This CDR3 has 14 amino acids. V lost 7 bases, J lost 5 bases, and 17 bases lay in between.

In its sample, this clonotype was seen a few times. This chain connects TRBV3-1 to TRBJ2-7; 8 bases are a match to TRBD2. V shed 6 bases, J shed 2 bases, and the junction held 9 bases outside the gene matches. Per germline, CDR1 LGHDT and CDR2 YNNKEL (reference sequence). The CDR3 is 15 residues long. In DNA, the CDR3 is TGTGCCAGCAGTCCTGGACTAGCCGGAGCCTACGAGCAGTACTTC. The encoded protein is CASSPGLAGAYEQYF.